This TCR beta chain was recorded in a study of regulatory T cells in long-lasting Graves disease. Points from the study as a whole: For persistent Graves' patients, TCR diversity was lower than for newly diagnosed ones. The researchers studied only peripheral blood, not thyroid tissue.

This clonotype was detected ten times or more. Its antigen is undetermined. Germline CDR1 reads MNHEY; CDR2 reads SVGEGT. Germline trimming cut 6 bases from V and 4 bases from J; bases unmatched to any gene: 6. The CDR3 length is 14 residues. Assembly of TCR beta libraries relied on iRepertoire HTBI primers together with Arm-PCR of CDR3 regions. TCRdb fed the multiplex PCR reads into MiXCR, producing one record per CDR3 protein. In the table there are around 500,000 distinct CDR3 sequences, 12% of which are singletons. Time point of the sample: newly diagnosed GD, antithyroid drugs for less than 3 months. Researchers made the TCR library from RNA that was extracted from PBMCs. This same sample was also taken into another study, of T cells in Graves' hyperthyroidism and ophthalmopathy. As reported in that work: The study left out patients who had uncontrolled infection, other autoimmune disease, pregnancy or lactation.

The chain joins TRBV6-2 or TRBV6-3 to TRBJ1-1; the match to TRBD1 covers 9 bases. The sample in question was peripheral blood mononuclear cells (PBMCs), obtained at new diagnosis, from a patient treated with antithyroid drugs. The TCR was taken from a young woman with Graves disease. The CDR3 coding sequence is TGTGCCAGCAGACACAGGGGGCTGAGCACTGAAGCTTTCTTT. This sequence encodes CASRHRGLSTEAFF.